This T cell receptor beta chain came from a study of control samples from healthy donors and cancer patients. CDR3 length: 15 residues. Between the trimmed V and J ends, which lost 3 bases and 4 bases, there was a span of 13 bases. The germline V gene encodes CDR1 WSHSY and CDR2 SAAADI. This clone was counted between two and nine times. Assay used: immunoSEQ multiplex PCR; TCRdb lists only in-frame clones, some missing. The table shows 98,000 or so clones, with approximately 80% occurring only once. This chain joins TRBV10-2 and TRBJ2-1, with D maybe TRBD2 (6 bases). The sample taken for sequencing was blood. The source is a man younger than 35 in good health. This chain's CDR3 is CASSESGGTYNEQFF. CDR3 sequence (DNA): TGCGCCAGCAGTGAATCTGGAGGGACTTACAATGAGCAGTTCTTC.